The 21 T cell receptor beta chains in this list originate from one sample, sequenced in a study of Graves' ophthalmopathy and Graves' hyperthyroidism. Researchers took RNA transcripts and amplified TCR beta CDR3 regions from them. HTBI primers were used in a first-round RT-PCR, which preceded a second-round multiplex PCR. TCRdb fed the multiplex PCR reads into MiXCR, producing one record per CDR3 protein. Among about 660,000 distinct CDR3 sequences, under 50% were seen once, and the ten largest hold around 3%. The sample was peripheral blood. The receptors were gathered from an adult man with Graves' ophthalmopathy.

This clonotype was counted between two and nine times. The V gene is TRBV3-1, the J gene TRBJ1-2; 8 bases agree with TRBD1. There are 16 residues in the CDR3. Germline values: CDR1 LGHDT, CDR2 YNNKEL (reference sequence). The J segment lost 5 bases and the V segment lost 4 bases, leaving 12 bases of the junction unmatched. CDR3 protein: CASSRGGQGVVYGYTF. CDR3 nucleotides: TGTGCCAGCAGCCGTGGAGGACAGGGCGTCGTATATGGCTACACCTTC.

The table lists this clonotype with a few counts. This chain links TRBV6-6 with TRBJ1-5; D is unresolved. CDR1 and CDR2 from the germline V gene are MNHNY and SVGAGI (reference sequence). The CDR3 totals 16 residues. Deletions cut 2 bases from V and 0 bases from J, with 11 bases between. CDR3 amino acids: CASSYLPVDSNQPQHF. The CDR3 bases are TGTGCCAGCAGTTACCTCCCCGTGGATAGCAATCAGCCCCAGCATTTT.

This clonotype has more than one count but fewer than ten. The chain is built from TRBV7-2 and TRBJ2-3, with D possibly matching TRBD2 (7 bases). Trimming removed 5 bases from V and 4 bases from J, with 19 bases in between. The CDR3 runs to 16 residues. The germline CDR1 and CDR2 sequences are SGHTA and FQGNSA. The DNA of the CDR3 is TGTGCCAGCAGCCTAGGGGGGGTCGTGGTTCCAGATACGCAGTATTTT. Its protein product is CASSLGGVVVPDTQYF.

This clonotype was recorded at least ten times. The chain carries TRBV7-9 and TRBJ1-4; D possibly corresponds to TRBD1 (6 bases). Germline CDR1 SEHNR, CDR2 FQNEAQ (reference sequence). The CDR3 runs to 15 residues. V lost 5 bases to trimming and J lost 7 bases, with 17 bases between them. CDR3 protein: CASSPYSWGAEKLFF. The DNA for the CDR3 is TGTGCCAGCAGCCCTTACAGCTGGGGGGCTGAAAAACTGTTTTTT.

This clonotype was recorded at least ten times. The genes are TRBV7-9 and TRBJ2-6; D uncertain. The CDR3 consists of 16 residues. V gave up 6 bases and J gave up 3 bases, with 15 bases separating them. The V gene's germline CDR1 is SEHNR and CDR2 FQNEAQ (reference sequence). CDR3 sequence reads: CASRSGRAFGANVLTF. In DNA form, the CDR3 reads TGTGCCAGCAGGTCCGGACGGGCGTTTGGGGCCAACGTCCTGACTTTC.

The CDR3, as DNA: TGTGCCGCATCCGGGACAGGTGATTACGAGCAGTACTTC. It is translated as CAASGTGDYEQYF. This chain uses TRBV10-3 with TRBJ2-7, with TRBD1 identical over 8 bases. This CDR3 has 13 residues. Trimming at V came to 11 bases and at J to 4 bases, leaving 10 bases not matched to a gene. Germline loops: CDR1 ENHRY, CDR2 SYGVKD.

This clonotype was detected only a few times. The chain uses TRBV20-1 and TRBJ2-7; D is ambiguous. Deletions cut 1 base from V and 4 bases from J, with 8 bases between. CDR1 DFQATT and CDR2 SNEGSKA come from the germline V gene (reference sequence). The CDR3 extends over 12 amino acids. CDR3 sequence: CSARARGYEQYF. The CDR3 region has the DNA TGCAGTGCTAGAGCCCGAGGATACGAGCAGTACTTC.

The rearrangement joins TRBV11-2 to TRBJ2-5; D unresolved. The germline V and J ends were trimmed by 6 bases and 6 bases, with 17 bases remaining between them. Germline CDR1 is SGHAT and CDR2 is FQNNGV. This CDR3 contains 14 residues. The CDR3 coding sequence is TGTGCCAGCAGTGAAGAAGGGTGGGGAAAGACCCAGTACTTC. Encoded protein: CASSEEGWGKTQYF.

V is TRBV19 and J is TRBJ1-3, with D uncertain. The CDR3 spans 12 residues. V was pared by 6 bases and J by 8 bases, with 11 bases between. The germline gives CDR1 LNHDA, CDR2 SQIVND (reference sequence). CDR3 nucleotides: TGTGCCAGTAGCCCGACCCGCGACACCATATATTTT. Translation: CASSPTRDTIYF.

The chain recombines TRBV28 with TRBJ1-5, with 10 bases fitting TRBD1. The CDR3 extends over 16 amino acids. V was clipped by 4 bases and J by 3 bases; unmatched bases: 6. Per the germline V gene, CDR1 is MDHEN and CDR2 is SYDVKM. The CDR3 sequence is CASSWGQGSLNQPQHF. The CDR3 region has the DNA TGTGCCAGCAGTTGGGGACAGGGGTCCCTCAATCAGCCCCAGCATTTT.

A few counts support this clonotype. The chain links TRBV7-7 to TRBJ2-2, with TRBD1 as a possible D gene (6 bases). The germline gives CDR1 SSHAT, CDR2 FNYEAQ (reference sequence). CDR3 length: 16 residues. With 0 bases removed from V and 5 bases from J, the gap between germline ends came to 13 bases. The CDR3 bases are TGTGCCAGCAGCTTAGCGCAGGGGACCACTACCGGGGAGCTGTTTTTT. Translated: CASSLAQGTTTGELFF.

The chain joins TRBV9 to TRBJ2-7; TRBD1 or TRBD2 may be the D gene (5 bases each). This CDR3 region has 15 residues. Trimming removed 3 bases at V and 3 bases at J, with 16 bases between. Germline CDR1 is SGDLS and CDR2 is YYNGEE. The CDR3: CASSAEGRDDYEQYF. The DNA for the CDR3 is TGTGCCAGCAGCGCCGAGGGTAGGGACGACTACGAGCAGTACTTC.

Concerning this clonotype itself: Mismatch with germline at one junction end may stem from a read error. The V and J genes are TRBV7-6 and TRBJ2-7; 10 positions match TRBD2. Germline V gene data show CDR1 as SGHVS and CDR2 as FNYEAQ. The CDR3 runs 19 residues. The chain's CDR3 is CASSQARYQVASGSYEQYF. CDR3 DNA sequence: TGCGCCAGCAGCCAAGCGCGCTATCAGGTGGCTAGCGGGAGTTACGAGCAGTACTTC.

Note on this clonotype: This could be a read error, since a much larger clone is one nucleotide away. CDR3 loop: CSGKDGNTGDLFF. The CDR3 DNA reads as TGCAGCGGAAAGGACGGGAACACCGGGGATCTGTTTTTT. This chain connects TRBV29-1 to TRBJ2-2, with D tentatively TRBD2 (5 bases). This CDR3 contains 13 residues. The germline V gene has CDR1 SQVTM and CDR2 ANQGSEA.

This chain links TRBV2 with TRBJ2-5, with D possibly being TRBD1 or TRBD2 (6 bases each). Germline V CDR1 and CDR2: SNHLY, FYNNEI. The CDR3 has 15 residues. CDR3: CARGSWGADWETQYF. CDR3 in DNA: TGTGCTAGAGGATCGTGGGGGGCCGATTGGGAGACCCAGTACTTC.

V gene TRBV6-1 combines with J gene TRBJ2-5, with D tentatively TRBD1 or TRBD2 (6 bases each). CDR3 length: 14 residues. V was shortened by 4 bases and J by 5 bases, with 14 bases between the two germline ends. The germline gives CDR1 MNHNS, CDR2 SASEGT. The CDR3 nucleotides are TGTGCCAGCAGTGTCAACGGGGGCTTTGAGACCCAGTACTTC. Amino acids: CASSVNGGFETQYF.

This clonotype was seen once. The chain combines TRBV29-1 with TRBJ2-7; D is perhaps TRBD1 (6 bases). The germline V gene encodes CDR1 SQVTM and CDR2 ANQGSEA. The V and J ends lost 4 bases and 9 bases respectively, with 16 bases between them. The CDR3 totals 12 residues. Here the CDR3 reads CSVVREGVRQYF. CDR3 DNA sequence: TGCAGCGTTGTCAGAGAGGGGGTGCGGCAGTACTTC.

The CDR3 DNA sequence: TGTGCCAGCAGCCCCCGGGACGTCATGAACACTGAAGCTTTCTTT. Translation gives CASSPRDVMNTEAFF. V gene TRBV27 combines with J gene TRBJ1-1; maybe TRBD1 (5 bases). In germline, CDR1 is MNHEY, CDR2 SMNVEV (reference sequence). Trimming took off 6 bases at V and 0 bases at J, with 14 bases between the two ends. The CDR3 has 15 amino acids.

At least ten counts were recorded for this clonotype. This chain links TRBV2 with TRBJ1-2; the D is unclear. The CDR3 runs to 13 residues. Germline V gives CDR1 SNHLY, CDR2 FYNNEI. Trimming shortened V by 4 bases and J by 2 bases, and 8 bases separated the two germline ends. CDR3 amino acids: CASSAGGNYGYTF. The DNA for the CDR3 is TGTGCCAGCAGTGCGGGAGGGAACTATGGCTACACCTTC.

In this sample, this clonotype turned up many times. V usage is TRBV29-1 and J usage is TRBJ2-7, with TRBD1 matching over 11 bases. This CDR3 contains 16 residues. V lost 7 bases and J lost 0; bases outside the gene matches: 11. Germline V gives CDR1 SQVTM, CDR2 ANQGSEA. The CDR3 sequence is CSARTGGAWGSYEQYF. The DNA for the CDR3 is TGCAGCGCGCGGACAGGGGGCGCCTGGGGCTCCTACGAGCAGTACTTC.

In this sample, this clonotype turned up many times. A read error may account for a junction end that differs from germline. The chain has TRBV5-1 and TRBJ1-1; no reliable D call. The CDR3 runs 12 residues. Germline-derived CDR1 and CDR2 are SGHRS and YFSETQ. Here the CDR3 DNA reads TGTGCCAGCAGCTTCCCAGACACTGAAGCTTTCTTT. It is translated as CASSFPDTEAFF.